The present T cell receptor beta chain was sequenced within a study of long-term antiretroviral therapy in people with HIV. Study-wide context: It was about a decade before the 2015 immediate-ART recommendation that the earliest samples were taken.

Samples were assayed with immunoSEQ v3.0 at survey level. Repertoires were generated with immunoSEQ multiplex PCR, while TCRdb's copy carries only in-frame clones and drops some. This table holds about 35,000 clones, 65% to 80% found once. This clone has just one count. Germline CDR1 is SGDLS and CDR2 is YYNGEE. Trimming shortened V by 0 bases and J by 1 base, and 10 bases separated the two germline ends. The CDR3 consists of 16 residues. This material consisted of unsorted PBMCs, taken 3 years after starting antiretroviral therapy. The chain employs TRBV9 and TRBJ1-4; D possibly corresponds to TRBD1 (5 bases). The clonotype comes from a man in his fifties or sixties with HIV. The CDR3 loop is CASSVAPRETNEKLFF. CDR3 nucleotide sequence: TGTGCCAGCAGCGTAGCTCCCAGGGAAACTAATGAAAAACTGTTTTTT. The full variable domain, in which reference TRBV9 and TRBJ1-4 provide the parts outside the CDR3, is DSGVTQTPKHLITATGQRVTLRCSPRSGDLSVYWYQQSLDQGLQFLIQYYNGEERAKGNILERFSAQQFPDLHSELNLSSLELGDSALYFCASSVAPRETNEKLFFGSGTQLSVL.